The 18 T cell receptor beta chains presented below share a single source sample, sequenced in a study of blood T cells in healthy people across ages. Combining a sample-barcoded 5' primer with a J-beta primer mix, a second PCR ran for roughly 6 to 12 cycles. Via MiXCR, TCRdb re-called the 5' RACE reads, giving one row per CDR3 protein. The sample lists about 1.4 million distinct CDR3 sequences; 59% were seen once. Material for sequencing was blood. The receptor source for this set is a man aged 18 to 29 in good health.

This clonotype has a single count. The CDR3 sequence: CASSVVDNQETQYF. CDR3 nucleotides: TGTGCCAGCAGTGTGGTCGACAACCAAGAGACCCAGTACTTC. This sequence joins TRBV12-3 or TRBV12-4 and TRBJ2-5, with unresolved D. V shed 5 bases and J shed 0 bases, with 10 bases lying between them. The CDR3 sequence is 14 residues long.

The chain links TRBV7-9 to TRBJ2-7; D remains unclear. The CDR3 spans 14 residues. Germline V gene lookup returns CDR1 SEHNR and CDR2 FQNEAQ (reference sequence). V dropped 5 bases and J dropped 4 bases, with 15 bases sitting between them. CDR3 in amino acids: CASSAGNNPYEQYF. The CDR3 bases are TGTGCCAGCAGCGCCGGAAATAACCCATACGAGCAGTACTTC.

The genes are TRBV10-3 and TRBJ2-7; D might be TRBD2 (6 bases). Trimming stripped 7 bases from V and 6 bases from J, with 13 bases between. CDR3 length equals 12 residues. Germline V CDR1 and CDR2: ENHRY, SYGVKD. DNA for the CDR3: TGTGCCATCAAGGTGGGGGGATCCGAGCAGTACTTC. Translating it yields CAIKVGGSEQYF.

The V gene is TRBV7-9, the J gene TRBJ2-3; D not certain. V lost 2 bases, J lost 9 bases, and 9 bases lay in between. Germline loops: CDR1 SEHNR, CDR2 FQNEAQ (reference sequence). The CDR3 contains 12 residues. The CDR3 is CASSLWLQTQYF. CDR3 nucleotides: TGTGCCAGCAGCTTATGGTTACAAACGCAGTATTTT.

The chain combines TRBV20-1 with TRBJ2-7; TRBD2 matches at 7 bases. The trim removed 3 bases at V and 4 bases at J, leaving 9 bases unmatched. The V gene's germline CDR1 is DFQATT and CDR2 SNEGSKA (reference sequence). The CDR3 contains 14 residues. CDR3 loop: CSASPRDYFYEQYF. DNA for the CDR3: TGCAGTGCTAGTCCCCGGGACTATTTTTACGAGCAGTACTTC.

This clonotype was picked up a small number of times. The genes are TRBV4-3 and TRBJ2-2; no definite D call. Germline CDR1 LGHNA, CDR2 YSLEER. Trimming stripped 0 bases from V and 3 bases from J, with 2 bases between. This CDR3 spans 13 amino acids. The DNA of the CDR3 is TGCGCCAGCAGCCAAGAGTACACCGGGGAGCTGTTTTTT. Translation gives CASSQEYTGELFF.

Only one count was recorded for this clonotype. The genes are TRBV5-1 and TRBJ2-1; D may be TRBD2 (5 bases). Germline loops: CDR1 SGHRS, CDR2 YFSETQ. V dropped 2 bases and J dropped 0 bases, with 12 bases sitting between them. This CDR3 contains 16 residues. This chain's CDR3 is CASSFWELSSYNEQFF. The CDR3 region has the DNA TGCGCCAGCAGCTTCTGGGAGTTAAGCTCCTACAATGAGCAGTTCTTC.

As for this clonotype: A junction end diverges from the germline sequence, so it may reflect a read error. This chain connects TRBV7-9 to TRBJ2-3; D call uncertain. This CDR3 spans 15 amino acids. Germline assignment: CDR1 SEHNR and CDR2 FQNEAQ (reference sequence). Here the CDR3 reads CASSLTLGNLDTRYF. The CDR3 DNA reads as TGTGCCAGCAGCTTAACCCTGGGGAATTTGGATACGCGGTATTTT. The variable domain in full, completed from reference TRBV7-9 and TRBJ2-3, reads DTGVSQNPRHKITKRGQNVTFRCDPISEHNRLYWYRQTLGQGPEFLTYFQNEAQLEKSRLLSDRFSAERPKGSFSTLEIQRTEQGDSAMYLCASSLTLGNLDTRYFGPGTRLTVL.

This clonotype was recorded a few times. The chain uses TRBV12-3 or TRBV12-4 and TRBJ2-7, with D uncertain. V was clipped by 1 base and J by 3 bases, with 10 bases between them. The CDR3 totals 14 residues. CDR3: CASSLGPSLYEQYF. Written as DNA, the CDR3 is TGTGCCAGCAGTTTAGGACCCTCCCTCTACGAGCAGTACTTC.

V is TRBV4-2 and J is TRBJ2-2; no clear D gene. Germline V gene data show CDR1 as LGHNA and CDR2 as YNFKEQ. The CDR3 consists of 16 residues. The V gene lost 3 bases and the J gene lost 6 bases, with 17 bases spanning the gap. CDR3 sequence: CASSQARGTAAGELFF. The CDR3 coding sequence is TGTGCCAGCAGCCAGGCCAGAGGAACTGCGGCCGGGGAGCTGTTTTTT.

The chain recombines TRBV6-6 with TRBJ2-1; tentatively, D is TRBD2 (7 bases). Germline-derived CDR1 and CDR2 are MNHNY and SVGAGI (reference sequence). The V end was cut by 7 bases, the J end by 10 bases, with 20 bases between. The CDR3 extends over 14 amino acids. The CDR3 is CASTLGGVEGEQFF. The CDR3 coding sequence is TGTGCCAGCACCTTAGGGGGGGTCGAGGGAGAGCAGTTCTTC.

This chain connects TRBV4-3 to TRBJ2-5, with 8 bases aligning to TRBD2. V trimming: 2 bases; J trimming: 1 base; junction bases outside the gene matches: 3. The CDR3 consists of 15 residues. Germline CDR1 reads LGHNA; CDR2 reads YSLEER. The CDR3 here is CASSQSRGAQETQYF. In DNA form, the CDR3 reads TGCGCCAGCAGCCAATCGCGGGGGGCCCAAGAGACCCAGTACTTC.

This clonotype has just a few counts. CDR3 bases: TGTGCCACATCAGGGGCAATGTACCAAGAGACCCAGTACTTC. Protein: CATSGAMYQETQYF. The chain joins TRBV7-8 to TRBJ2-5, with D possibly TRBD1 on 6 matching bases. This CDR3 is 14 amino acids long. V lost 10 bases to trimming and J lost 0 bases, with 15 bases between them. Germline loops: CDR1 SGHVS, CDR2 FQNEAQ.

The rearrangement links TRBV9 to TRBJ2-1; 7 bases match TRBD2. The germline V gene encodes CDR1 SGDLS and CDR2 YYNGEE. The trim removed 2 bases at V and 6 bases at J, leaving 5 bases unmatched. The CDR3 consists of 14 residues. CDR3 in amino acids: CASSVRTSGNEQFF. The CDR3 nucleotides read TGTGCCAGCAGCGTCCGGACTAGTGGCAATGAGCAGTTCTTC.

This sequence joins TRBV4-1 and TRBJ2-7; possibly TRBD1 or TRBD2 for D (5 bases each). Germline V CDR1 and CDR2: MGHRA, YSYEKL. V gave up 4 bases and J gave up 7 bases, with 20 bases separating them. This CDR3 has 15 residues. The CDR3 loop reads CASSPGTKVSDEQYF. In nucleotides, the CDR3 is TGCGCCAGCAGCCCAGGGACGAAAGTTTCCGATGAGCAGTACTTC.

The chain recombines TRBV2 with TRBJ1-1; the D gene is possibly TRBD1 (6 bases). V was pared by 9 bases and J by 6 bases, with 20 bases between. Germline V gene data show CDR1 as SNHLY and CDR2 as FYNNEI. The CDR3 length is 14 residues. The CDR3 is CARNRVREVAEAFF. In DNA form, the CDR3 reads TGTGCCAGAAACAGGGTAAGAGAGGTAGCTGAAGCTTTCTTT.

The chain is built from TRBV4-1 and TRBJ1-2; D might be TRBD1 (5 bases). This CDR3 spans 13 amino acids. Germline lookup yields CDR1 MGHRA and CDR2 YSYEKL. Trimming pared 4 bases from V and 5 bases from J, leaving 11 bases between. The CDR3 spells CASSRGDGYGYTF. The CDR3, as DNA: TGCGCCAGCAGCCGGGGGGACGGGTATGGCTACACCTTC.

The rearrangement uses TRBV7-9 and TRBJ1-5; D may be TRBD1 (6 bases). The CDR3 length is 13 residues. The V end was cut by 5 bases, the J end by 4 bases, with 9 bases between. The germline V gene has CDR1 SEHNR and CDR2 FQNEAQ (reference sequence). The CDR3 protein is CASSGTLNQPQHF. DNA of the CDR3: TGTGCCAGCAGCGGGACACTTAATCAGCCCCAGCATTTT.